This TCR beta chain was sequenced in a study of graft-versus-host responses after intestinal transplantation. Across the study: Every recipient had anti-thymocyte globulin induction and about three years of tacrolimus plus steroids. Findings and caveats of the study: Analysis identified GvH clones in recipient marrow, with some appearing first in ileum or blood. Where graft-donor T cell macrochimerism was present, patients had high graft-versus-host to host-versus-graft clonal ratios in allografts. Early declines in HvG clones that occurred post-transplant were associated with peak circulating GvH clone levels.

Libraries were prepared by immunoSEQ multiplex PCR; TCRdb keeps only in-frame clonotypes and omits some of them. The table shows about 70,000 clones, with approximately 80% occurring only once. This CDR3 has 14 amino acids. CDR1 is MRHNA, CDR2 SNTAGT, per germline. V dropped 5 bases and J dropped 6 bases, with 13 bases sitting between them. As for this clone: What it binds is not known.

This rearrangement joins TRBV6-4 to TRBJ2-2; D might be TRBD1 (6 bases). The sample here was unstimulated CD4+ T cells sorted from spleen or lymph node cells, taken before transplant. This clonotype originated in a human donor who was the organ donor for an intestinal transplant. CDR3 sequence: CASSINTGPGELFF. CDR3 nucleotide sequence: TGTGCCAGCAGTATAAACACAGGGCCCGGGGAGCTGTTTTTT.